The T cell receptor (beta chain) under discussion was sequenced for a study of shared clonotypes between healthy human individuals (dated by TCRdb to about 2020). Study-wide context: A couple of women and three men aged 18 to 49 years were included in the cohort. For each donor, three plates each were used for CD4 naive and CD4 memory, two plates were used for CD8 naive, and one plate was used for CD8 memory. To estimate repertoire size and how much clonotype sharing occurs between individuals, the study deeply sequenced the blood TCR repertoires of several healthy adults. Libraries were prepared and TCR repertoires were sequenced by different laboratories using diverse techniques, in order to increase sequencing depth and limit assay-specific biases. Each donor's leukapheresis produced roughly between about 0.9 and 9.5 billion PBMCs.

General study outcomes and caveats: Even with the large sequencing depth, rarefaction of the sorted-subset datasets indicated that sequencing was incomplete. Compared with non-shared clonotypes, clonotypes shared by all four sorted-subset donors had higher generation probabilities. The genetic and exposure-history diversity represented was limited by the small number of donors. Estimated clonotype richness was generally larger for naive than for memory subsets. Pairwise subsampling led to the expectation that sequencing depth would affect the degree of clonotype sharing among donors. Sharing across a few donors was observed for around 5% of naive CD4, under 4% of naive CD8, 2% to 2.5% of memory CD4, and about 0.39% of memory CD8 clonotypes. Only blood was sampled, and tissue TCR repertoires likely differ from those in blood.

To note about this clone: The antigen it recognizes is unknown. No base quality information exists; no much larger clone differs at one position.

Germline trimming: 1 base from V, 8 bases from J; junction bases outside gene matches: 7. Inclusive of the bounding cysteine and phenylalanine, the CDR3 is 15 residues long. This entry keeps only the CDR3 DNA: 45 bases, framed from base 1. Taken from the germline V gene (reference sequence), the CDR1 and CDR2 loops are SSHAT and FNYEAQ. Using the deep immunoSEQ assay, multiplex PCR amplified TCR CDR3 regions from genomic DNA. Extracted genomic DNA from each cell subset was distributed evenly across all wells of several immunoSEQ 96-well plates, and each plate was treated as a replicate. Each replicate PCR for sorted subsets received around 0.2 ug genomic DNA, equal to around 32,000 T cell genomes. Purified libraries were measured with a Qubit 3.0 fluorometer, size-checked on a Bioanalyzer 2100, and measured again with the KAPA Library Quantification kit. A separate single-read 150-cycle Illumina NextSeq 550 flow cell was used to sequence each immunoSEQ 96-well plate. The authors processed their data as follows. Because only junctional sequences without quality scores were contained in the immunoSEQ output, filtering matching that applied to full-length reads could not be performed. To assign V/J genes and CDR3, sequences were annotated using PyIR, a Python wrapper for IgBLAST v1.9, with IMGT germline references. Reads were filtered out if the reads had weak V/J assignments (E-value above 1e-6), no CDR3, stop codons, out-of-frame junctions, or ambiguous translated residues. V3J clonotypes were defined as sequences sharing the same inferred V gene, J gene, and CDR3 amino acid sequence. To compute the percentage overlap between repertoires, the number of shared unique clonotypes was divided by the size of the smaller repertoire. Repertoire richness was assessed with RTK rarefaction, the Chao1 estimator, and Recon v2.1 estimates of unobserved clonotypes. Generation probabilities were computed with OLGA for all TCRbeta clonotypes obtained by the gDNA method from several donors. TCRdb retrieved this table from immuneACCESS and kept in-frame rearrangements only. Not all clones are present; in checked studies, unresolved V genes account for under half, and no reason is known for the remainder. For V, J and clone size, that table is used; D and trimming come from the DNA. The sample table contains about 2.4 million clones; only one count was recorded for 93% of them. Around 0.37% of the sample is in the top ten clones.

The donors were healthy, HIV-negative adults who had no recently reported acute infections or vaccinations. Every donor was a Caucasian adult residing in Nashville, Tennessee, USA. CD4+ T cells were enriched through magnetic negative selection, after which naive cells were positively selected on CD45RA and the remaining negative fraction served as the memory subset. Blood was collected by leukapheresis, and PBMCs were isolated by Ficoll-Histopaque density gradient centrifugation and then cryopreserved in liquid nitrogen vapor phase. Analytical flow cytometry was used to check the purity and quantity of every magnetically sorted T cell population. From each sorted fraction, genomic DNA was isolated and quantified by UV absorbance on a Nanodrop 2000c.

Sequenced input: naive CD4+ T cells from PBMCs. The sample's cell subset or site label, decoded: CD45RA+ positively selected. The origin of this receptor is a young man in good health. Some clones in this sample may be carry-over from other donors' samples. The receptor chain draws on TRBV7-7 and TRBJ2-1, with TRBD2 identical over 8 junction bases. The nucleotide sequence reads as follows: TGTGCCAGCAGCTTAGGGGGCGGGAGGTCCGATGAGCAGTTCTTC. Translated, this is CASSLGGGRSDEQFF. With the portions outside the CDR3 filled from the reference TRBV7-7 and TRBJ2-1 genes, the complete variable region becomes GAGVSQSPRYKVTKRGQDVTLRCDPISSHATLYWYQQALGQGPEFLTYFNYEAQPDKSGLPSDRFSAERPEGSISTLTIQRTEQRDSAMYRCASSLGGGRSDEQFFGPGTRLTVL.